This passage covers 24 T cell receptor beta chains from one sample sequenced in a study of spatial heterogeneity in lung cancer. Time point here: sample taken at primary tumor resection. In each case, whole RNA from tumor, nontumor lung or frozen PBMC was sequenced unsorted. TCRdb itself ran the 5' RACE reads through MiXCR, one entry per CDR3 protein. This sample yields about 86,000 distinct CDR3 sequences, of which 10% to 15% are seen a single time; around 4.6% belongs to the top ten. Sequencing was performed on PBMCs, taken at surgery. These TCRs come from a male donor with early-stage non-small cell lung cancer.

J is TRBJ2-1 and V is TRBV9; 9 nucleotides agree with TRBD2. The CDR3 is 15 amino acids. The germline V gene has CDR1 SGDLS and CDR2 YYNGEE. J gave up 8 bases and V 3 bases, and 9 bases lay outside the gene matches. This CDR3 reads CASSAPGTSSHEQFF. The CDR3 DNA reads as TGTGCCAGCAGCGCCCCCGGGACTAGCTCGCATGAGCAGTTCTTC.

V usage is TRBV28 and J usage is TRBJ2-7; D may be TRBD1 (5 bases). There are 12 residues in the CDR3. In germline, CDR1 is MDHEN, CDR2 SYDVKM. Trimming stripped 5 bases from V and 3 bases from J, with 8 bases between. The CDR3 DNA follows: TGTGCCAGCAGTGGTGACAGCTACGAGCAGTACTTC. Translating gives CASSGDSYEQYF.

The rearrangement uses TRBV30 and TRBJ1-1; D is ambiguous. The CDR3 is 14 residues long. Germline V gives CDR1 GTSNPN, CDR2 SVGIG (reference sequence). The V and J ends lost 5 bases and 6 bases respectively, with 19 bases between them. The DNA for the CDR3 is TGTGCCTGGTCCCAAGGAGGCCAAACGGCTGAAGCTTTCTTT. Its protein is CAWSQGGQTAEAFF.

V gene TRBV6-5 combines with J gene TRBJ1-2, with D perhaps TRBD1 (5 bases). Germline assignment: CDR1 MNHEY and CDR2 SVGAGI. The CDR3 runs to 13 residues. The V and J ends lost 7 bases and 4 bases respectively, with 13 bases between them. The CDR3 sequence: CASTSGTVYGYTF. The CDR3 bases are TGTGCCAGCACCTCCGGGACGGTCTATGGCTACACCTTC.

In DNA form, the CDR3 reads TGTGCCAGCAGCGCCCCGGGAGGGGGGTATGAGCAGTTCTTC. Translation gives CASSAPGGGYEQFF. The chain joins TRBV2 to TRBJ2-1; 8 bases line up with TRBD2. From germline, CDR1 is SNHLY and CDR2 FYNNEI. J lost 8 bases, V lost 6 bases, and 9 bases had no gene match. CDR3 length: 14 amino acids.

The V call is TRBV7-8, the J call TRBJ2-1; unclear D gene. This CDR3 is built from 12 residues. Trimming took off 5 bases at V and 8 bases at J, with 10 bases between the two ends. The germline CDR1 and CDR2 sequences are SGHVS and FQNEAQ. Here the CDR3 reads CASSLRRDEQFF. The CDR3 DNA is TGTGCCAGCAGCCTTAGAAGGGATGAGCAGTTCTTC.

Ten or more counts support this clonotype. J is TRBJ2-2 and V is TRBV7-8; D not certain. V lost 5 bases to trimming and J lost 3 bases, with 7 bases between them. CDR3 length: 13 residues. Looked up from germline, CDR1 is SGHVS and CDR2 is FQNEAQ. CDR3 region: CASSPRDTGELFF. The CDR3 DNA is TGTGCCAGCAGCCCAAGAGACACCGGGGAGCTGTTTTTT.

The chain employs TRBV6-5 and TRBJ1-1; 12 bases are shared with TRBD1. The CDR3 loop spans 13 amino acids. The germline gives CDR1 MNHEY, CDR2 SVGAGI. J gave up 6 bases and V 7 bases, and 3 bases lay outside the gene matches. In DNA form, the CDR3 reads TGTGCCAGCATGGGACAGGGGGCCTCTGAAGCTTTCTTT. Translated, it gives CASMGQGASEAFF.

The chain uses TRBV7-8 and TRBJ2-2; TRBD2 aligns across 7 bases. The CDR3 totals 15 residues. Per germline, CDR1 SGHVS and CDR2 FQNEAQ. The V gene end was trimmed by 3 bases and the J gene end by 4 bases; junction bases not matched to a gene: 5. CDR3 DNA sequence: TGTGCCAGCAGCTTTTTCGCTAGCGGCACCGGGGAGCTGTTTTTT. Translation: CASSFFASGTGELFF.

The gene calls are TRBV5-1 and TRBJ2-1, with 10 bases fitting TRBD2. Unmatched junction bases numbered 3, after V lost 3 bases and J lost 6 bases. The germline V gene has CDR1 SGHRS and CDR2 YFSETQ. CDR3 length: 14 amino acids. The CDR3 here is CASSSPSGSNEQFF. For the CDR3, the DNA is TGCGCCAGCAGCTCACCTAGCGGGAGCAATGAGCAGTTCTTC.

This clonotype has just a few counts. This rearrangement joins TRBV30 to TRBJ2-5, with D possibly being TRBD2 (7 bases). The CDR3 covers 15 residues. With 3 bases removed from V and 1 base from J, the gap between germline ends came to 15 bases. Germline assignment: CDR1 GTSNPN and CDR2 SVGIG (reference sequence). CDR3 residues: CAWRGGGGAQETQYF. CDR3 coding DNA: TGTGCCTGGAGGGGAGGGGGAGGGGCCCAAGAGACCCAGTACTTC.

This clonotype was found a few times. The chain employs TRBV12-5 and TRBJ2-1; 11 nucleotides agree with TRBD2. V lost 6 bases and J lost 0; bases outside the gene matches: 1. From germline, CDR1 is LGHNT and CDR2 FRNRAP. CDR3 length: 15 residues. CDR3 in amino acids: CASGGLADSYNEQFF. The CDR3 DNA reads TGTGCTAGTGGGGGACTAGCGGACTCCTACAATGAGCAGTTCTTC.

The chain has TRBV7-9 and TRBJ2-5; 10 nucleotides align to TRBD1. Trimming at V came to 0 bases and at J to 3 bases, leaving 1 base not matched to a gene. CDR1 SEHNR and CDR2 FQNEAQ come from the germline V gene (reference sequence). The CDR3 is 15 residues long. The CDR3 coding sequence is TGTGCCAGCAGCTTAGCGGGACAGGGGAAAGAGACCCAGTACTTC. Protein sequence: CASSLAGQGKETQYF.

This clonotype was found a few times. The chain is built from TRBV7-9 and TRBJ1-3; D remains ambiguous. The V gene's germline CDR1 is SEHNR and CDR2 FQNEAQ (reference sequence). This CDR3 spans 14 amino acids. V was cut by 4 bases and J by 2 bases, with 9 bases left in between. The CDR3 DNA reads TGTGCCAGCAGCTCAGTTGAGACTGGAAACACCATATATTTT. Its protein is CASSSVETGNTIYF.

There are many counts of this clonotype. This chain uses TRBV11-2 with TRBJ2-7; TRBD2 is a possible D gene (5 bases). The V end lost 1 base, the J end lost 4 bases, and 8 bases lay between the germline ends. Looked up from germline, CDR1 is SGHAT and CDR2 is FQNNGV. There are 13 residues in the CDR3. In DNA form, the CDR3 reads TGTGCCAGCAGCTTAGGACGGACTTACGAGCAGTACTTC. It specifies CASSLGRTYEQYF.

The rearrangement links TRBV19 to TRBJ2-1, with TRBD1 matching over 11 bases. The CDR3 has 14 residues. Germline trimming cut 3 bases from V and 8 bases from J; bases unmatched to any gene: 3. CDR1 and CDR2 (germline): LNHDA, SQIVND (reference sequence). CDR3 sequence (DNA): TGTGCCAGTAGTATGGACAGGGGGCTCGATGAGCAGTTCTTC. Translation gives CASSMDRGLDEQFF.

V and J are TRBV5-5 and TRBJ2-1; perhaps TRBD2 as D (5 bases). This CDR3 is built from 15 residues. Deletions cut 0 bases from V and 6 bases from J, with 13 bases between. From germline, CDR1 is SGHKS and CDR2 YYEKEE (reference sequence). Here the CDR3 DNA reads TGTGCCAGCAGCTTGGGGCGCCCTACTAGCAATGAGCAGTTCTTC. Residues: CASSLGRPTSNEQFF.

This clonotype was counted at least ten times. The rearrangement links TRBV29-1 to TRBJ1-5; D possibly corresponds to TRBD1 (5 bases). The CDR3 runs to 13 residues. Trimming shortened V by 4 bases and J by 4 bases, and 11 bases separated the two germline ends. The V gene's germline CDR1 is SQVTM and CDR2 ANQGSEA. The CDR3 DNA follows: TGCAGCGTTGGCCAGGGTCTTAATCAGCCCCAGCATTTT. Its protein product is CSVGQGLNQPQHF. The whole variable domain, remainder taken from reference TRBV29-1 and TRBJ1-5, is SAVISQKPSRDICQRGTSLTIQCQVDSQVTMMFWYRQQPGQSLTLIATANQGSEATYESGFVIDKFPISRPNLTFSTLTVSNMSPEDSSIYLCSVGQGLNQPQHFGDGTRLSIL.

V and J are TRBV10-2 and TRBJ2-2, with unresolved D. The V and J ends lost 4 bases and 3 bases respectively, with 6 bases between them. This CDR3 region has 13 residues. Germline V gene lookup returns CDR1 WSHSY and CDR2 SAAADI. This chain's CDR3 is CASSGSHTGELFF. As DNA, the CDR3 is TGCGCCAGCAGTGGTTCGCACACCGGGGAGCTGTTTTTT.

This chain joins TRBV7-9 and TRBJ1-2; 7 nucleotides line up with TRBD1. The length of the CDR3 is 14 residues. V dropped 1 base and J dropped 3; count of bases not matched to a gene: 2. Germline CDR1 reads SEHNR; CDR2 reads FQNEAQ (reference sequence). The CDR3 region is CASSLEGTDYGYTF. CDR3 in DNA: TGTGCCAGCAGCTTAGAAGGGACAGACTATGGCTACACCTTC. Drawing the rest from reference TRBV7-9 and TRBJ1-2, the complete variable domain is DTGVSQNPRHKITKRGQNVTFRCDPISEHNRLYWYRQTLGQGPEFLTYFQNEAQLEKSRLLSDRFSAERPKGSFSTLEIQRTEQGDSAMYLCASSLEGTDYGYTFGSGTRLTVV.

The CDR3, as DNA: TGTGCCAGCAGAGGGACAGGGGGCGCGGAGGAGCAGTACTTC. Protein sequence: CASRGTGGAEEQYF. The genes are TRBV12-3 or TRBV12-4 and TRBJ2-7, with 12 bases matching TRBD1. The V and J ends lost 6 bases and 7 bases, in that order; junction bases with no gene match: 7. The CDR3 has 14 residues.

This clonotype was detected ten times or more. V usage is TRBV20-1 and J usage is TRBJ1-5, with TRBD1 identical over 10 bases. CDR1 and CDR2 from the germline V gene are DFQATT and SNEGSKA (reference sequence). The V gene end was trimmed by 3 bases and the J gene end by 3 bases; junction bases not matched to a gene: 11. The CDR3 runs 17 residues. The CDR3 protein is CSARKVRDRGFNQPQHF. The CDR3 DNA is TGCAGTGCTAGGAAGGTCCGGGACAGGGGATTCAATCAGCCCCAGCATTTT.

In its sample, this clonotype was seen a few times. The rearrangement uses TRBV5-6 and TRBJ2-5, with 7 bases matching TRBD2. Trimming cost V 4 bases and J 3 bases; bases outside gene matches: 12. The CDR3 sequence is 16 residues long. Germline V CDR1 and CDR2: SGHDT, YYEEEE. The CDR3 sequence: CASSLGFLAGEETQYF. CDR3 nucleotide sequence: TGTGCCAGCAGCCTTGGGTTTTTGGCGGGGGAAGAGACCCAGTACTTC.

The chain links TRBV28 to TRBJ1-5; no reliable D call. The CDR3 covers 14 residues. Germline CDR1 reads MDHEN; CDR2 reads SYDVKM. Trimming took 1 base from V and 0 from J, leaving 4 bases between them. CDR3 residues: CASSLSVSNQPQHF. The CDR3 region has the DNA TGTGCCAGCAGTTTATCCGTTAGCAATCAGCCCCAGCATTTT.